The next 20 T cell receptor beta chains were all read from a single sample in a study of OX40 agonist ivuxolimab in advanced cancers. This table comes from immunoSEQ multiplex PCR, and its TCRdb copy is limited to in-frame clones, with some not included. The sample lists about 21,000 clones; 83% were seen once. The sample in question was CD4+ or CD8+ T cells sorted from blood, obtained in a trial of the OX40 agonist ivuxolimab. These receptors were collected from an adult with an advanced solid tumor such as melanoma, head and neck, liver or kidney cancer.

This sequence joins TRBV7-9 and TRBJ1-3; tentatively, D is TRBD1 (5 bases). Trimming removed 5 bases at V and 4 bases at J, with 15 bases between. The CDR3 runs to 15 residues. The germline V gene has CDR1 SEHNR and CDR2 FQNEAQ (reference sequence). This chain's CDR3 is CASSRDPGEGNTIYF. The CDR3 DNA follows: TGTGCCAGCAGCCGGGACCCCGGAGAAGGAAACACCATATATTTT.

The chain has TRBV4-1 and TRBJ2-7; 7 bases match TRBD2. The CDR3 is made up of 15 amino acids. The germline V gene has CDR1 MGHRA and CDR2 YSYEKL. J lost 1 base, V lost 0 bases, and 3 bases had no gene match. The CDR3 coding sequence is TGCGCCAGCAGCCAAGATCGGACTAGTTCCTACGAGCAGTACTTC. It codes for CASSQDRTSSYEQYF.

The V gene is TRBV30, the J gene TRBJ1-1; D remains unclear. Trimming removed 2 bases at V and 3 bases at J, with 13 bases between. The CDR3 is 14 amino acids. Germline V CDR1 and CDR2: GTSNPN, SVGIG (reference sequence). CDR3 sequence: CAWSRNRFDTEAFF. The CDR3 DNA reads TGTGCCTGGAGTAGGAACAGATTCGACACTGAAGCTTTCTTT.

This rearrangement joins TRBV5-1 to TRBJ1-1; D unclear. The CDR3 is made up of 15 amino acids. Deletions cut 0 bases from V and 6 bases from J, with 15 bases between. Germline CDR1 SGHRS, CDR2 YFSETQ. The DNA for the CDR3 is TGCGCCAGCAGCTTGGGGGCGGGTAACGCGGCTGAAGCTTTCTTT. It is translated as CASSLGAGNAAEAFF. Looking up the rest from reference TRBV5-1 and TRBJ1-1 gives the full variable domain: KAGVTQTPRYLIKTRGQQVTLSCSPISGHRSVSWYQQTPGQGLQFLFEYFSETQRNKGNFPGRFSGRQFSNSRSEMNVSTLELGDSALYLCASSLGAGNAAEAFFGQGTRLTVV.

The CDR3 spells CASSPGLISNYGYTF. In DNA, the CDR3 is TGTGCCAGTAGCCCGGGACTTATAAGTAACTATGGCTACACCTTC. J is TRBJ1-2 and V is TRBV19; TRBD1 might be the D (5 bases). V shed 6 bases and J shed 1 base, with 15 bases lying between them. This CDR3 is 15 amino acids long. Germline V gene lookup returns CDR1 LNHDA and CDR2 SQIVND (reference sequence).

The rearrangement joins TRBV7-3 to TRBJ2-1, with 8 nucleotides matching TRBD2. V was pared by 5 bases and J by 9 bases, with 12 bases of the junction left unmatched. This CDR3 spans 15 amino acids. In germline, CDR1 is SGHTA, CDR2 FQGTGA. CDR3: CASSPTGGRAGEQFF. The CDR3 DNA sequence: TGTGCCAGCAGCCCCACGGGGGGGAGGGCCGGTGAGCAGTTCTTC.

The rearrangement uses TRBV7-6 and TRBJ1-5; D gene unclear. Trimming shortened V by 5 bases and J by 10 bases, and 15 bases separated the two germline ends. This CDR3 spans 13 amino acids. Germline CDR1 SGHVS, CDR2 FNYEAQ. Here the CDR3 reads CASSETFGQPQHF. The CDR3 bases are TGTGCCAGCAGCGAGACTTTTGGTCAACCCCAGCATTTT.

The genes are TRBV15 and TRBJ1-2; TRBD1 aligns across 10 bases. The trim removed 6 bases at V and 5 bases at J, leaving 9 bases unmatched. The CDR3 has 15 residues. Germline assignment: CDR1 LNHNV and CDR2 YYDKDF (reference sequence). The DNA for the CDR3 is TGTGCCACCAGAGCCGGGACAGGGGCGGAATATGGCTACACCTTC. It is translated as CATRAGTGAEYGYTF.

V usage is TRBV7-9 and J usage is TRBJ1-2, with D maybe TRBD1 (5 bases). Germline-derived CDR1 and CDR2 are SEHNR and FQNEAQ (reference sequence). Trimming took 1 base from V and 8 from J, leaving 17 bases between them. The CDR3 contains 15 residues. The CDR3 here is CASSLGTSSLRGYTF. In nucleotides, the CDR3 is TGTGCCAGCAGCTTAGGGACATCCTCTTTAAGAGGCTACACCTTC.

This clone was detected a few times. J is TRBJ2-1 and V is TRBV28; 10 bases are shared with TRBD2. This CDR3 has 14 amino acids. Germline lookup yields CDR1 MDHEN and CDR2 SYDVKM. The V segment lost 6 bases and the J segment 5 bases; nucleotides outside the gene matches: 4. CDR3 nucleotides: TGTGCCAGCAGCCTTGGACTAGCGGACAATGAGCAGTTCTTC. As protein: CASSLGLADNEQFF.

The rearrangement joins TRBV27 to TRBJ2-7, with 7 bases that match TRBD2. Trimming took 3 bases from V and 5 from J; bases not matched to a gene: 10. This CDR3 is 15 amino acids long. The V gene's germline CDR1 is MNHEY and CDR2 SMNVEV (reference sequence). Here the CDR3 reads CASSLGGTRPHEQYF. DNA for the CDR3: TGTGCCAGCAGTTTGGGGGGGACCCGCCCTCACGAGCAGTACTTC.

CDR3 region: CASSPGTSSLYEQYF. For the CDR3, the DNA is TGTGCCAGCAGTCCCGGGACTAGTAGCTTGTACGAGCAGTACTTC. This chain connects TRBV5-4 to TRBJ2-7, with 8 bases aligning to TRBD2. After removal of 5 bases from V and 4 bases from J, the junction contained 11 bases not matched to a gene. There are 15 residues in the CDR3. Germline CDR1 SGHNT, CDR2 YYREEE (reference sequence).

This clone was observed once. The chain recombines TRBV7-9 with TRBJ1-4; 7 nucleotides line up with TRBD1. CDR3 length: 16 residues. The J segment lost 2 bases and the V segment lost 5 bases, leaving 8 bases of the junction unmatched. CDR1 and CDR2 from the germline V gene are SEHNR and FQNEAQ (reference sequence). The CDR3, as DNA: TGTGCCAGCAGCCCCAAAGGGGGCTTGACTAATGAAAAACTGTTTTTT. As protein: CASSPKGGLTNEKLFF.

The V and J genes are TRBV11-2 and TRBJ2-2; D not resolved. CDR3 length equals 16 residues. The V gene lost 5 bases and the J gene lost 2 bases, with 15 bases spanning the gap. In germline, CDR1 is SGHAT, CDR2 FQNNGV. CDR3: CASSPAASRNTGELFF. CDR3 nucleotide sequence: TGTGCCAGCAGCCCTGCAGCCTCTAGAAACACCGGGGAGCTGTTTTTT.

The rearrangement uses TRBV7-6 and TRBJ2-7; D is unclear. This CDR3 has 13 residues. Germline values: CDR1 SGHVS, CDR2 FNYEAQ. V was shortened by 5 bases and J by 4 bases, with 12 bases between the two germline ends. The DNA for the CDR3 is TGTGCCAGCAGCGCACAGCCATTGTACGAGCAGTACTTC. Translation: CASSAQPLYEQYF.

The chain has TRBV18 and TRBJ2-7; the match to TRBD1 covers 7 bases. There are 14 residues in the CDR3. V lost 0 bases to trimming and J lost 2 bases; unmatched junction nucleotides: 1. From germline, CDR1 is KGHSH and CDR2 LQKENI. CDR3 sequence (DNA): TGTGCCAGCTCACCACCCGGGACAGCCTACGAGCAGTACTTC. This encodes CASSPPGTAYEQYF. The whole variable domain, remainder taken from reference TRBV18 and TRBJ2-7, is NAGVMQNPRHLVRRRGQEARLRCSPMKGHSHVYWYRQLPEEGLKFMVYLQKENIIDESGMPKERFSAEFPKEGPSILRIQQVVRGDSAAYFCASSPPGTAYEQYFGPGTRLTVT.

This sequence joins TRBV27 and TRBJ2-5; TRBD1 agrees at 12 bases. Germline values: CDR1 MNHEY, CDR2 SMNVEV (reference sequence). CDR3 length equals 16 residues. The J segment lost 4 bases and the V segment lost 4 bases, leaving 7 bases of the junction unmatched. CDR3 sequence reads: CASSWGTGGLGETQYF. The CDR3 region has the DNA TGTGCCAGCAGTTGGGGGACAGGGGGCTTAGGAGAGACCCAGTACTTC.

The chain recombines TRBV5-6 with TRBJ2-7; 9 bases fit TRBD2. This CDR3 is built from 15 residues. The germline V gene encodes CDR1 SGHDT and CDR2 YYEEEE. V shed 3 bases, J shed 5 bases, and the junction held 9 bases outside the gene matches. This CDR3 is CASSSWAAGGNEQYF. CDR3 nucleotide sequence: TGTGCCAGCAGCTCCTGGGCAGCGGGAGGCAACGAGCAGTACTTC.

The V and J genes are TRBV27 and TRBJ1-2; 10 bases are a match to TRBD1. This CDR3 has 14 amino acids. J gave up 7 bases and V 5 bases, and 7 bases lay outside the gene matches. Germline values: CDR1 MNHEY, CDR2 SMNVEV (reference sequence). DNA of the CDR3: TGTGCCAGCAGTCCCGGGACAGGGGTATCTGGCTACACCTTC. This codes for CASSPGTGVSGYTF.

This rearrangement joins TRBV27 to TRBJ2-7, with 10 bases that match TRBD1. CDR1 MNHEY and CDR2 SMNVEV come from the germline V gene (reference sequence). With V trimmed by 6 bases and J by 4 bases, 9 bases remained unmatched. There are 15 residues in the CDR3. For the CDR3, the DNA is TGTGCCAGCAGAGAGTCGACAGGGGGCAAGTACGAGCAGTACTTC. Protein: CASRESTGGKYEQYF.